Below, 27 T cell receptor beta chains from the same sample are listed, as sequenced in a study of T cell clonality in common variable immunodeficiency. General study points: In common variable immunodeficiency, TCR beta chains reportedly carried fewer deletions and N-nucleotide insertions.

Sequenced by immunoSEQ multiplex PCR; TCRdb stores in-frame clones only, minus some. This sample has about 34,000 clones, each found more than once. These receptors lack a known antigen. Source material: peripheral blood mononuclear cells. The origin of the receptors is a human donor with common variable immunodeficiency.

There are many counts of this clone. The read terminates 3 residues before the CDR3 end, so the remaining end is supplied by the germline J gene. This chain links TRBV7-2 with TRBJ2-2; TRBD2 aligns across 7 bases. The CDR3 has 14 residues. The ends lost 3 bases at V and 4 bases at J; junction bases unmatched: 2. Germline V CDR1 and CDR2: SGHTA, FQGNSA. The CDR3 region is CASSLGGGTGELFF. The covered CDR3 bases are TGTGCCAGCAGCTTGGGCGGGGGCACCGGGGAG.

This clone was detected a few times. CDR3 DNA, as far as it was read: TGTGCCTGGATGTTTAAAGGGGGCGGCTATGGC. As protein: CAWMFKGGGYG. The complete CDR3 sequence is CAWMFKGGGYGYTF. The chain combines TRBV30 with TRBJ1-2, with TRBD1 matching over 7 bases. The read comes to an end 3 residues before the CDR3 does, leaving the germline J gene to fill in the end. The trim removed 4 bases at V and 4 bases at J, leaving 9 bases unmatched. Per germline, CDR1 GTSNPN and CDR2 SVGIG (reference sequence). This CDR3 has 14 amino acids.

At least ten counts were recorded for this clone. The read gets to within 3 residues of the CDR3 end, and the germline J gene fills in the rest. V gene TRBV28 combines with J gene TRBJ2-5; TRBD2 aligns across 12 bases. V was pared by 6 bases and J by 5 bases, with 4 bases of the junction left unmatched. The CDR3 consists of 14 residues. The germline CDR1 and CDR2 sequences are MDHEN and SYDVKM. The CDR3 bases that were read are TGTGCCAGCAGCCAAACTAGCGGGAGGGAGACC. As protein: CASSQTSGRET. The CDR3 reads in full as CASSQTSGRETQYF.

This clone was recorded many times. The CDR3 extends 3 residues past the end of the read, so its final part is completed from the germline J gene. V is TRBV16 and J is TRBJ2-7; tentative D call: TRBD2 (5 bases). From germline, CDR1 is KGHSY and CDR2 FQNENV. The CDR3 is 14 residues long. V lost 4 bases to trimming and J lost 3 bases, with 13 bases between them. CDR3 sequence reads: CASSRSGRVYEQYF. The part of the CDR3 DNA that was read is TGTGCCAGCAGCCGAAGTGGGCGGGTCTACGAG.

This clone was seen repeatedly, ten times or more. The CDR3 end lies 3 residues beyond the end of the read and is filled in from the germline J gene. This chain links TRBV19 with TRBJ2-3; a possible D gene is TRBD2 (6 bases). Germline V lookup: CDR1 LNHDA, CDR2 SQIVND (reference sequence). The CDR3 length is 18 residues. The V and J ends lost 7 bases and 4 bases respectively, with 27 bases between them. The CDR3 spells CASTLRERSLTGADTQYF. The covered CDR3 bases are TGTGCCAGTACCCTCCGGGAGCGGTCCCTCACCGGGGCAGATACG.

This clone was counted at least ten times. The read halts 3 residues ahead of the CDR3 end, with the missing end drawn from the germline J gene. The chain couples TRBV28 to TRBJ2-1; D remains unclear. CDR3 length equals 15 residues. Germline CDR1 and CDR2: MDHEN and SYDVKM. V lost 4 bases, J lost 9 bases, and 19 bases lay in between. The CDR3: CASSYPIAPLGEQFF. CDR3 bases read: TGTGCCAGCAGTTACCCAATAGCCCCGTTGGGTGAG. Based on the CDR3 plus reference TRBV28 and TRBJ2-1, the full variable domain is DVKVTQSSRYLVKRTGEKVFLECVQDMDHENMFWYRQDPGLGLRLIYFSYDVKMKEKGDIPEGYSVSREKKERFSLILESASTNQTSMYLCASSYPIAPLGEQFFGPGTRLTVL.

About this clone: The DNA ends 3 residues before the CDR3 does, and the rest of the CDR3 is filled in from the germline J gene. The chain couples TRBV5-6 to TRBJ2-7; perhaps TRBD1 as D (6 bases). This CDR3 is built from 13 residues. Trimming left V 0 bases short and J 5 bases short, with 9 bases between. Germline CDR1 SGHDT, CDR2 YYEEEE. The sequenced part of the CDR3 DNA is TGTGCCAGCAGCTTGGTGGGGGCCCACGAG. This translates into CASSLVGAHE. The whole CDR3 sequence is CASSLVGAHEQYF.

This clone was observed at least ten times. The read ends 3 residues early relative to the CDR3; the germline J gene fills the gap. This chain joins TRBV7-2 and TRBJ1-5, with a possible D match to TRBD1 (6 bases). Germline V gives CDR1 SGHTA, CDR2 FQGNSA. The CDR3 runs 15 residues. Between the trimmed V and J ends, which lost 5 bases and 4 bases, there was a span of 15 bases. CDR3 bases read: TGTGCCAGCAGCCTCCTGCCAGGGGAAAATCAGCCC. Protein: CASSLLPGENQP. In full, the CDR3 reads CASSLLPGENQPQHF.

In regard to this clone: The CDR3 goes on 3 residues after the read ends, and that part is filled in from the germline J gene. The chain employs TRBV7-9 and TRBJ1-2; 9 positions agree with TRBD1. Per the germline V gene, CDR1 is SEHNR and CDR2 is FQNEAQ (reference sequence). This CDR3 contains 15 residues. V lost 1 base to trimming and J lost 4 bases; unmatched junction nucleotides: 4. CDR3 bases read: TGTGCCAGCAGCTTAGGACAGGGGGTTGGCTATGGC. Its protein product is CASSLGQGVGYG. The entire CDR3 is CASSLGQGVGYGYTF.

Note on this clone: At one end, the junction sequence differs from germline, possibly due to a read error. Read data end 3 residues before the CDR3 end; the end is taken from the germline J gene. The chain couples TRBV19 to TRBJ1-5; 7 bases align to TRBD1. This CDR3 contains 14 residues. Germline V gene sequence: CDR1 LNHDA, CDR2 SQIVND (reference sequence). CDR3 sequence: CAGSTRDRNQPQHF. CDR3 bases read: TGTGCCGGTAGTACCCGGGACAGAAATCAGCCC.

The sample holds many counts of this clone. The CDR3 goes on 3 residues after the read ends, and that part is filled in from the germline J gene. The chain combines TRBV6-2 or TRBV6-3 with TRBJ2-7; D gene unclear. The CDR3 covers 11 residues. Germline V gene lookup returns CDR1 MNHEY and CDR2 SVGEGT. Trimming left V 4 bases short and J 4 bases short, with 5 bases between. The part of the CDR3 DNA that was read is TGTGCCAGCAGTTCTAATTACGAG. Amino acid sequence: CASSSNYE. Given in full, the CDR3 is CASSSNYEQYF.

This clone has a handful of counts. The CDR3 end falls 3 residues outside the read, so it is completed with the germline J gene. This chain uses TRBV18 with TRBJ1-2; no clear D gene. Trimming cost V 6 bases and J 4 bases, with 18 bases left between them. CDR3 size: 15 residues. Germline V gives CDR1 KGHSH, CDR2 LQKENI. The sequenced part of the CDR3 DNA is TGTGCCAGCTCCCTCACGACCGGGGAGGGCTATGGC. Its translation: CASSLTTGEGYG. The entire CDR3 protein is CASSLTTGEGYGYTF.

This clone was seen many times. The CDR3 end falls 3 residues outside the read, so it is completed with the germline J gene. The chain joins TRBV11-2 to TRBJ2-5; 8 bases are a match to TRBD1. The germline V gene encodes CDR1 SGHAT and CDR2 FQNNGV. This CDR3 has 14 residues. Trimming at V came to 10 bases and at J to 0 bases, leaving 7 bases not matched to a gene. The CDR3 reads CATRTGRYQETQYF. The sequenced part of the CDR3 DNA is TGTGCCACCAGGACAGGGAGATACCAAGAGACC.

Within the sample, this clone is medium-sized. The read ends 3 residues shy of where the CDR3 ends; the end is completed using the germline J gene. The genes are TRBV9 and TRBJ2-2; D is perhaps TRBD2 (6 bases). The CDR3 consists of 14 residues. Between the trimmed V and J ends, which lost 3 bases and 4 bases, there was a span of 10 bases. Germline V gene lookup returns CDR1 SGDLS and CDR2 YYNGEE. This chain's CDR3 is CASSAGLTTGELFF. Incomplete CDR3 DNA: TGTGCCAGCAGCGCGGGACTTACCACCGGGGAG.

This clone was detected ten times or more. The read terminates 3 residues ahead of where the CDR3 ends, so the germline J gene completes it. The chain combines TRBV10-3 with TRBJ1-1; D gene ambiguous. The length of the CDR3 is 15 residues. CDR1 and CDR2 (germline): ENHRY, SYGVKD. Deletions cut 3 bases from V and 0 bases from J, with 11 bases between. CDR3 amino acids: CAISDMRQLNTEAFF. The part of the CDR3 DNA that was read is TGTGCCATCAGTGACATGAGGCAACTGAACACTGAA.

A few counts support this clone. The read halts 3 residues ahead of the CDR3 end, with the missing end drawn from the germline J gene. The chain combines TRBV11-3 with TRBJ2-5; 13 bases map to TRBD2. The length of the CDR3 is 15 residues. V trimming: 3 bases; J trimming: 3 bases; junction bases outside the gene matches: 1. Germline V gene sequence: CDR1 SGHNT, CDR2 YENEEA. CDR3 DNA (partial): TGTGCCAGCAGCTTGGGGACTAGCGGGGAAGAGACC. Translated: CASSLGTSGEET. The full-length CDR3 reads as CASSLGTSGEETQYF.

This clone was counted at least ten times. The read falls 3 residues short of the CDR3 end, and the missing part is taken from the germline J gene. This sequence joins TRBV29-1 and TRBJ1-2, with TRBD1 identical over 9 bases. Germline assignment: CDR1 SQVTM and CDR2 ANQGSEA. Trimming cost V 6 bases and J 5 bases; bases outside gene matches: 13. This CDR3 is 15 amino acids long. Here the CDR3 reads CSVHWTGAPEYGYTF. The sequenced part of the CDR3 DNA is TGCAGCGTACATTGGACAGGGGCCCCGGAATATGGC.

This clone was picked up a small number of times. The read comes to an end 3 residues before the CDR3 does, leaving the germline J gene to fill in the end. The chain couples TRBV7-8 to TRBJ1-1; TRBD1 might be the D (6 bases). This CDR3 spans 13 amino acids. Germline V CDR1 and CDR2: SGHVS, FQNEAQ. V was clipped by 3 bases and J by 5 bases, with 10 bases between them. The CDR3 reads CASSFTGMTEAFF. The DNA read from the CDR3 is TGTGCCAGCAGCTTCACAGGGATGACTGAA.

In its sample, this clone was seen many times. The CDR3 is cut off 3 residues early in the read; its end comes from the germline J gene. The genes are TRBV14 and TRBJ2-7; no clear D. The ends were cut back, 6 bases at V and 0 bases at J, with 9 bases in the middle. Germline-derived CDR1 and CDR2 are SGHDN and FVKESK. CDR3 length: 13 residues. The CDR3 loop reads CASRYALSYEQYF. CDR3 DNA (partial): TGTGCCAGCAGATACGCGCTCTCCTACGAG.

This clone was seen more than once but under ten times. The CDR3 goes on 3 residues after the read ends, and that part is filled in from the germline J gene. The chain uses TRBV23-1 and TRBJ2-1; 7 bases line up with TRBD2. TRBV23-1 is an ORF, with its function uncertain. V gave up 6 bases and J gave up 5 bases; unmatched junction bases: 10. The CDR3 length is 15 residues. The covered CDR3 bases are TGCGCCAGCAGCACCCGCGGGAGCCCAAACAATGAG. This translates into CASSTRGSPNNE. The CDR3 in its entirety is CASSTRGSPNNEQFF.

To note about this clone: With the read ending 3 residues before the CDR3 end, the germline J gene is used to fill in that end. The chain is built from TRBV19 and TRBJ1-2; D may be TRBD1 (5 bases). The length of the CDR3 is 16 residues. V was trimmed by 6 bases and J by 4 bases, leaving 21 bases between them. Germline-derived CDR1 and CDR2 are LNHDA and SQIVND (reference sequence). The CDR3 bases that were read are TGTGCCAGTAGCCTAATGGTGATGTGGGGCAGCTATGGC. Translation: CASSLMVMWGSYG. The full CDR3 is CASSLMVMWGSYGYTF.

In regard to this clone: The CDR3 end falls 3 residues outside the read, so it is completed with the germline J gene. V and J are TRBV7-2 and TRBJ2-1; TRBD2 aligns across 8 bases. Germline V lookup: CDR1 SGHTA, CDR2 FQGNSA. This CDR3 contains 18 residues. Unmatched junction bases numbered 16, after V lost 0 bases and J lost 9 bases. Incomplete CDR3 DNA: TGTGCCAGCAGCTTAGCTCGGCGCGGGAGGAATAAATTCAGTGAG. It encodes CASSLARRGRNKFSE. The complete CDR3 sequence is CASSLARRGRNKFSEQFF.

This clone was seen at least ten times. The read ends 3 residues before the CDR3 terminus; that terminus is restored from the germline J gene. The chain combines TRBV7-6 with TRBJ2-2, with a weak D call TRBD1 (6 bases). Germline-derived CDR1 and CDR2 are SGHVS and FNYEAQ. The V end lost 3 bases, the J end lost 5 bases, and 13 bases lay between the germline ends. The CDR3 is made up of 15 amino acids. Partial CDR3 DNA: TGTGCCAGCAGCTTCGGAGCAGGGGAAACCGGGGAG. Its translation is CASSFGAGETGE. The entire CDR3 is CASSFGAGETGELFF.

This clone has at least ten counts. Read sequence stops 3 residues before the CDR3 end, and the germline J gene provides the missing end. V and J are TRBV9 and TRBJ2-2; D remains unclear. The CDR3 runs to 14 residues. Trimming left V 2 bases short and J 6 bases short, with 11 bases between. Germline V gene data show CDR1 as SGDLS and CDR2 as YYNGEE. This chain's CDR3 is CASSVYEVAGELFF. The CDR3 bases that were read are TGTGCCAGCAGCGTTTACGAGGTGGCCGGGGAG.

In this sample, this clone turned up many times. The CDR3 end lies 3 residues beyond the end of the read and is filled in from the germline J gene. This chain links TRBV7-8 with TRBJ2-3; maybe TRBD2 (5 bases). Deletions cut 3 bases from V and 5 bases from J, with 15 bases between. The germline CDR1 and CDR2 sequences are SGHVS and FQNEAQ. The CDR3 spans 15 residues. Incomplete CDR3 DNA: TGTGCCAGCAGCTTCGGAGCGGCCGAGATAGATACG. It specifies CASSFGAAEIDT. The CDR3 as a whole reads CASSFGAAEIDTQYF.

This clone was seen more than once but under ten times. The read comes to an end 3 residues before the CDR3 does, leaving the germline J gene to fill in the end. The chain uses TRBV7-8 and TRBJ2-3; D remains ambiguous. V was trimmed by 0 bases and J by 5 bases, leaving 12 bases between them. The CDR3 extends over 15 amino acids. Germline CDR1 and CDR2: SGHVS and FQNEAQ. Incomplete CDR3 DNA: TGTGCCAGCAGCTTAGCGATTTCATCGGGAGATACG. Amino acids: CASSLAISSGDT. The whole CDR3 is CASSLAISSGDTQYF.

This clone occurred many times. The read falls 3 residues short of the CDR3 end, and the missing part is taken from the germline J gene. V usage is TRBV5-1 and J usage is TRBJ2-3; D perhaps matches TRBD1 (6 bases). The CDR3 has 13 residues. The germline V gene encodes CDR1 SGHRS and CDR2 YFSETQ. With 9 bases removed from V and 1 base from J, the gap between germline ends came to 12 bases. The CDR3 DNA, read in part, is TGCGCCACTAATGAGGGGGGCACAGATACG. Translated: CATNEGGTDT. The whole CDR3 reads CATNEGGTDTQYF.